This TCR beta chain came from a study of Ad26.COV2.S vaccination and SARS-CoV-2 variants. Profiled with immunoSEQ multiplex PCR; TCRdb holds only in-frame clones, not every one. The table includes more than 350,000 clones, 75% to 95% detected once. The germline CDR1 and CDR2 sequences are MNHEY and SVGEGT. The CDR3 totals 13 residues. V lost 4 bases to trimming and J lost 3 bases, with 9 bases between them. Regarding treatment: around 19 received Ad26.COV2.S at low or high dose, single or two shots; about 5 received placebo; per-sample allocation not given. On day 63 after the first injection, vaccine and placebo recipients gave samples. The shot given was an Ad26 vector that makes Wuhan-strain SARS-CoV-2 spike.

V usage is TRBV6-2 or TRBV6-3 and J usage is TRBJ2-5; no definite D call. The material was peripheral blood, obtained in a trial of Ad26.COV2.S vaccine versus placebo. The clonotype comes from a person aged 18-65 years who received the Ad26.COV2.S COVID-19 vaccine or a placebo. CDR3 DNA: TGTGCCAGCAGTTTTGCCGGAAAAGAGACCCAGTACTTC. Amino acids: CASSFAGKETQYF.